Each of the 10 T cell receptor beta chains below was sequenced from the same sample in a study of T cells in Graves' hyperthyroidism and ophthalmopathy. Amplified TCR beta CDR3 regions derived from RNA transcripts. HTBI primers were employed in a first-round RT-PCR of the TCR CDR3. From the multiplex PCR reads, TCRdb called clonotypes with MiXCR, one entry per CDR3 protein. The table includes under 70,000 distinct CDR3 sequences, about 50% detected once. Sample: blood. The receptor source for this set is a woman aged 60-75 years with Graves' ophthalmopathy.

This clonotype was detected many times. This chain links TRBV4-2 with TRBJ2-1; 9 nucleotides align to TRBD2. This CDR3 region has 16 residues. With V trimmed by 0 bases and J by 5 bases, 5 bases remained unmatched. Germline V gene sequence: CDR1 LGHNA, CDR2 YNFKEQ. CDR3 region: CASSQEASGAHNEQFF. CDR3 in DNA: TGTGCCAGCAGCCAAGAAGCTAGCGGGGCCCACAATGAGCAGTTCTTC.

This clonotype was counted many times. The chain employs TRBV20-1 and TRBJ2-7; D uncertain. The CDR3 runs to 14 residues. Germline CDR1 DFQATT, CDR2 SNEGSKA (reference sequence). V was trimmed by 6 bases and J by 6 bases, leaving 21 bases between them. The CDR3 coding sequence is TGCAGTGCCATTAGTGACCCAACCGACCCCGAGCAGTACTTC. Encoded protein: CSAISDPTDPEQYF.

This clonotype was counted many times. The rearrangement uses TRBV28 and TRBJ2-3, with D hard to call. The length of the CDR3 is 15 residues. The germline V and J ends were trimmed by 6 bases and 6 bases, with 19 bases remaining between them. Germline V CDR1 and CDR2: MDHEN, SYDVKM. The CDR3 protein is CASSPGRSPEDTQYF. The CDR3 coding sequence is TGTGCCAGCAGCCCCGGGCGCTCCCCCGAGGATACGCAGTATTTT.

This clonotype was found many times. The chain links TRBV11-2 to TRBJ2-7, with 7 bases fitting TRBD1. The CDR3 sequence is 15 residues long. J lost 1 base, V lost 4 bases, and 7 bases had no gene match. CDR1 SGHAT and CDR2 FQNNGV come from the germline V gene. The DNA for the CDR3 is TGTGCCAGCAGCTCAACAGGGGCGGGTTCCTACGAGCAGTACTTC. Translated: CASSSTGAGSYEQYF.

This clonotype was seen ten or more times. The V gene is TRBV19, the J gene TRBJ2-1, with TRBD1 identical over 8 bases. Germline CDR1 and CDR2: LNHDA and SQIVND (reference sequence). V lost 2 bases, J lost 8 bases, and 5 bases stayed unmatched. CDR3 size: 14 residues. The CDR3 DNA reads as TGTGCCAGTAGTATAATGACAGGGGATCATGAGCAGTTCTTC. This codes for CASSIMTGDHEQFF.

There are many counts of this clonotype. J is TRBJ2-1 and V is TRBV5-1; TRBD2 agrees at 7 bases. The CDR3 extends over 14 amino acids. V shed 7 bases and J 4 bases; nucleotides not matched to a gene: 8. Germline lookup yields CDR1 SGHRS and CDR2 YFSETQ. CDR3 DNA sequence: TGCGCCAGCCGGCAGGGACTACCATACAATGAGCAGTTCTTC. Translated: CASRQGLPYNEQFF.

The chain recombines TRBV5-4 with TRBJ1-5; 12 positions match TRBD1. With 4 bases clipped from V and 8 bases from J, the junction kept 4 bases outside the gene matches. This CDR3 comprises 14 residues. CDR1 and CDR2 from the germline V gene are SGHNT and YYREEE (reference sequence). CDR3 protein: CASSMGQGAKPQHF. The CDR3 DNA follows: TGTGCCAGCAGCATGGGACAGGGGGCTAAGCCCCAGCATTTT.

V gene TRBV7-9 combines with J gene TRBJ1-2; 8 nucleotides match TRBD1. The CDR3 has 15 amino acids. Unmatched junction bases numbered 14, after V lost 6 bases and J lost 8 bases. Germline lookup yields CDR1 SEHNR and CDR2 FQNEAQ (reference sequence). CDR3 nucleotide sequence: TGTGCCAGCAGTGCCGGGACAGGCCTTAGGGAAGGCTACACCTTC. Translated, it gives CASSAGTGLREGYTF.

This clonotype was counted many times. The chain carries TRBV4-3 and TRBJ2-7; no definite D call. V lost 0 bases to trimming and J lost 3 bases, with 9 bases between them. This CDR3 has 14 amino acids. Germline values: CDR1 LGHNA, CDR2 YSLEER. CDR3 loop: CASSQDHGSYEQYF. CDR3 DNA sequence: TGCGCCAGCAGCCAAGATCACGGAAGCTACGAGCAGTACTTC.

Of note for this clonotype: One end of the junction fails to match germline, which may point to a read error. The CDR3 sequence is CSVVGYPLTGTQYF. The CDR3, as DNA: TGCAGCGTTGTGGGTTATCCTCTCACAGGTACGCAGTATTTT. The genes are TRBV29-1 and TRBJ2-3; a weak D match, TRBD1 (5 bases). Germline CDR1 reads SQVTM; CDR2 reads ANQGSEA. CDR3 size: 14 residues.